What follows are 26 T cell receptor beta chains derived from one specimen sequenced in a study of control samples from healthy donors and cancer patients (TCRdb year 2020). The library was produced with the immunoSEQ multiplex PCR assay. The table was pulled from immuneACCESS by TCRdb, which kept in-frame rearrangements only. Such tables lose some clones; where checked, under half of the loss comes from unresolved V genes, and the rest has no known cause. Recorded for this sample are over 100,000 clones; roughly 90% of them occurred a single time. Of the sample, 2% to 3% is held by the ten largest clones. What was sequenced was blood. Every receptor here comes from a man aged 35-49 years in good health.

The gene calls are TRBV10-2 and TRBJ1-3; no reliable D call. Between the trimmed V and J ends, which lost 2 bases and 4 bases, there was a span of 9 bases. The CDR3 consists of 14 residues. Germline assignment: CDR1 WSHSY and CDR2 SAAADI. As DNA, the CDR3 is TGCGCCAGCAGTGAGGGGTACCGAGGAAACACCATATATTTT. Translated, it gives CASSEGYRGNTIYF.

The chain uses TRBV9 and TRBJ2-5; D could derive from TRBD1 or TRBD2 (6 bases each). Deletions cut 4 bases from V and 4 bases from J, with 20 bases between. The CDR3 runs 16 residues. CDR1 and CDR2 (germline): SGDLS, YYNGEE. CDR3 sequence reads: CASSPPSGGLRETQYF. Here the CDR3 DNA reads TGTGCCAGCAGCCCTCCCTCCGGGGGCCTCCGAGAGACCCAGTACTTC.

J is TRBJ1-2 and V is TRBV5-4; D not resolved. This CDR3 contains 13 residues. Germline V lookup: CDR1 SGHNT, CDR2 YYREEE (reference sequence). Trimming took off 0 bases at V and 2 bases at J, with 5 bases between the two ends. This CDR3 reads CASSLDRNYGYTF. DNA for the CDR3: TGTGCCAGCAGCTTGGACCGAAACTATGGCTACACCTTC.

The chain is built from TRBV19 and TRBJ1-5; 7 bases fit TRBD1. Germline V CDR1 and CDR2: LNHDA, SQIVND (reference sequence). The CDR3 covers 16 residues. V gave up 5 bases and J gave up 1 base; unmatched junction bases: 8. The CDR3 sequence is CASSLLGTASNQPQHF. The CDR3 DNA sequence: TGTGCCAGTAGTTTATTAGGGACAGCGAGCAATCAGCCCCAGCATTTT.

The chain links TRBV27 to TRBJ2-3; possible D gene TRBD2, 6 bases. Germline CDR1 reads MNHEY; CDR2 reads SMNVEV (reference sequence). The CDR3 is 14 residues long. V was pared by 2 bases and J by 1 base, with 7 bases between. In DNA form, the CDR3 reads TGTGCCAGCAGTTTAGCGGGGCGCACAGATACGCAGTATTTT. Translating it yields CASSLAGRTDTQYF.

V gene TRBV11-2 combines with J gene TRBJ2-6; 9 nucleotides agree with TRBD1. The CDR3 consists of 20 residues. Germline V lookup: CDR1 SGHAT, CDR2 FQNNGV. The V segment lost 0 bases and the J segment 4 bases; nucleotides outside the gene matches: 13. CDR3 nucleotide sequence: TGTGCCAGCAGCTTAGATCGGGACAGGGTAATCTCTGGGGGGGCCAACGTCCTGACTTTC. Its translation: CASSLDRDRVISGGANVLTF.

This chain uses TRBV12-3 or TRBV12-4 with TRBJ2-7, with D uncertain. The CDR3 consists of 12 residues. Trimming shortened V by 5 bases and J by 9 bases, and 14 bases separated the two germline ends. CDR3: CASSPFPDWQYF. CDR3 DNA sequence: TGTGCCAGCAGTCCTTTTCCCGATTGGCAGTACTTC.

J is TRBJ2-7 and V is TRBV6-1, with D perhaps matching TRBD1 or TRBD2 (5 bases each). V was shortened by 0 bases and J by 3 bases, with 9 bases between the two germline ends. There are 14 residues in the CDR3. In germline, CDR1 is MNHNS, CDR2 SASEGT. The CDR3 loop is CASSEARGGYEQYF. The CDR3 bases are TGTGCCAGCAGTGAAGCGCGTGGGGGCTACGAGCAGTACTTC.

The chain employs TRBV5-1 and TRBJ2-7, with 8 bases that match TRBD1. CDR1 is SGHRS, CDR2 YFSETQ, per germline. This CDR3 contains 14 residues. With 2 bases clipped from V and 4 bases from J, the junction kept 5 bases outside the gene matches. The CDR3 region has the DNA TGCGCCAGCAGCTTTGGGACAGGTAATTACGAGCAGTACTTC. Its protein is CASSFGTGNYEQYF.

The chain carries TRBV30 and TRBJ2-7; D might be TRBD2 (6 bases). In germline, CDR1 is GTSNPN, CDR2 SVGIG (reference sequence). V was shortened by 3 bases and J by 11 bases, with 14 bases between the two germline ends. The CDR3 extends over 11 amino acids. This CDR3 reads CAWRPGVGEYF. CDR3 sequence (DNA): TGTGCCTGGAGGCCGGGGGTAGGGGAGTACTTC. Complete variable domain (other parts from reference TRBV30 and TRBJ2-7): SQTIHQWPATLVQPVGSPLSLECTVEGTSNPNLYWYRQAAGRGLQLLFYSVGIGQISSEVPQNLSASRPQDRQFILSSKKLLLSDSGFYLCAWRPGVGEYFGPGTRLTVT.

The rearrangement uses TRBV12-3 or TRBV12-4 and TRBJ1-1; 8 bases agree with TRBD1. The CDR3 is 13 residues long. With 4 bases clipped from V and 6 bases from J, the junction kept 4 bases outside the gene matches. As DNA, the CDR3 is TGTGCCAGCAGTTATATACAGGGGGCTGAAGCTTTCTTT. This translates into CASSYIQGAEAFF.

The chain couples TRBV5-1 to TRBJ2-3; possibly TRBD1 for D (6 bases). CDR1 is SGHRS and CDR2 is YFSETQ in the germline V gene. V lost 4 bases and J 2 bases, leaving 11 bases between the germline ends. This CDR3 has 14 amino acids. This CDR3 reads CASSPGQPTDTQYF. Here the CDR3 DNA reads TGCGCCAGCAGCCCCGGACAGCCCACAGATACGCAGTATTTT. Full variable domain (missing parts from reference TRBV5-1 and TRBJ2-3): KAGVTQTPRYLIKTRGQQVTLSCSPISGHRSVSWYQQTPGQGLQFLFEYFSETQRNKGNFPGRFSGRQFSNSRSEMNVSTLELGDSALYLCASSPGQPTDTQYFGPGTRLTVL.

This sequence joins TRBV15 and TRBJ2-7; 7 positions agree with TRBD1. V shed 1 base, J shed 3 bases, and the junction held 12 bases outside the gene matches. This CDR3 is 17 amino acids long. Germline V gene data show CDR1 as LNHNV and CDR2 as YYDKDF (reference sequence). CDR3 nucleotides: TGTGCCACCAGCAGAGCCCCACAAGGGACAGAGAACTACGAGCAGTACTTC. This gives the protein CATSRAPQGTENYEQYF.

Comment on this clone: The sample carries other DNA sequences with the same CDR3. CDR3 in amino acids: CASSYGLNYGYTF. The CDR3, as DNA: TGTGCCAGCAGTTACGGGCTCAACTATGGCTACACCTTC. The V and J genes are TRBV6-5 and TRBJ1-2, with no clear D. This CDR3 contains 13 residues. CDR1 is MNHEY, CDR2 SVGAGI, per germline. Trimming took 2 bases from V and 2 from J, leaving 6 bases between them.

This clone was seen a handful of times. The rearrangement uses TRBV29-1 and TRBJ1-2; a weak D match, TRBD1 (5 bases). Germline V CDR1 and CDR2: SQVTM, ANQGSEA. CDR3 length equals 12 residues. Trimming stripped 5 bases from V and 6 bases from J, with 13 bases between. DNA of the CDR3: TGCAGCGTTCGGGGGACGTTGGATGGCTACACCTTC. Translation gives CSVRGTLDGYTF.

In its sample, this clone was seen once. J is TRBJ1-6 and V is TRBV11-2, with D uncertain. Germline V gene lookup returns CDR1 SGHAT and CDR2 FQNNGV. The V end lost 0 bases, the J end lost 6 bases, and 12 bases lay between the germline ends. The CDR3 consists of 16 residues. Here the CDR3 DNA reads TGTGCCAGCAGCTTAGACGGAGTTTCGGGTAATTCACCCCTCCACTTT. Translated: CASSLDGVSGNSPLHF.

The J gene is TRBJ2-7, the V gene TRBV5-1; D is ambiguous. V was pared by 0 bases and J by 3 bases, with 7 bases between. The germline CDR1 and CDR2 sequences are SGHRS and YFSETQ. The CDR3 has 13 amino acids. CDR3 protein: CASSLEGIYEQYF. The CDR3 bases are TGCGCCAGCAGCTTGGAAGGGATCTACGAGCAGTACTTC.

This chain connects TRBV5-1 to TRBJ1-2; D remains unclear. The CDR3 is 12 residues long. CDR1 and CDR2 from the germline V gene are SGHRS and YFSETQ. With 2 bases removed from V and 2 bases from J, the gap between germline ends came to 4 bases. CDR3 sequence reads: CASSLGNYGYTF. The DNA for the CDR3 is TGCGCCAGCAGCTTAGGAAACTATGGCTACACCTTC. The full variable domain, in which reference TRBV5-1 and TRBJ1-2 provide the parts outside the CDR3, is KAGVTQTPRYLIKTRGQQVTLSCSPISGHRSVSWYQQTPGQGLQFLFEYFSETQRNKGNFPGRFSGRQFSNSRSEMNVSTLELGDSALYLCASSLGNYGYTFGSGTRLTVV.

V usage is TRBV7-9 and J usage is TRBJ1-1; maybe TRBD1 (6 bases). The V end was cut by 3 bases, the J end by 1 base, with 9 bases between. Germline V lookup: CDR1 SEHNR, CDR2 FQNEAQ (reference sequence). CDR3 length: 14 amino acids. CDR3 residues: CASSFLGQNTEAFF. The CDR3 region has the DNA TGTGCCAGCAGCTTTTTGGGACAGAACACTGAAGCTTTCTTT. The full variable domain, with the rest looked up from reference TRBV7-9 and TRBJ1-1, is DTGVSQNPRHKITKRGQNVTFRCDPISEHNRLYWYRQTLGQGPEFLTYFQNEAQLEKSRLLSDRFSAERPKGSFSTLEIQRTEQGDSAMYLCASSFLGQNTEAFFGQGTRLTVV.

Here the CDR3 DNA reads TGTGCCAGCGTACCGGGGACGAACACTGAAGCTTTCTTT. Its translation is CASVPGTNTEAFF. The chain recombines TRBV2 with TRBJ1-1, with D possibly being TRBD1 (5 bases). Germline V lookup: CDR1 SNHLY, CDR2 FYNNEI. V was pared by 8 bases and J by 1 base, with 11 bases between. This CDR3 has 13 amino acids.

The rearrangement joins TRBV6-5 to TRBJ2-7, with a tentative D call TRBD1 (5 bases). This CDR3 spans 14 amino acids. Trimming stripped 4 bases from V and 2 bases from J, with 12 bases between. Germline V gene sequence: CDR1 MNHEY, CDR2 SVGAGI. CDR3 amino acids: CASSSPGSAYEQYF. In DNA, the CDR3 is TGTGCCAGCAGTTCCCCAGGGTCCGCCTACGAGCAGTACTTC.

A few counts support this clone. The genes are TRBV5-1 and TRBJ2-5; 16 nucleotides agree with TRBD2. V shed 5 bases, J shed 5 bases, and the junction held 15 bases outside the gene matches. Per germline, CDR1 SGHRS and CDR2 YFSETQ. The CDR3 is 19 amino acids. The CDR3 coding sequence is TGCGCCAGCAGGCTACGCGCCGGGACTAGCGGGGGGGCCAGTGAGACCCAGTACTTC. Translating it yields CASRLRAGTSGGASETQYF.

The rearrangement joins TRBV18 to TRBJ1-3; D gene uncertain. CDR3 length: 14 residues. Germline values: CDR1 KGHSH, CDR2 LQKENI. The V end lost 2 bases, the J end lost 8 bases, and 13 bases lay between the germline ends. For the CDR3, the DNA is TGTGCCAGCTCACCATCAGGTACCTTTGACACCATATATTTT. Translating gives CASSPSGTFDTIYF.

J is TRBJ2-7 and V is TRBV7-3, with 7 bases lining up with TRBD1. Per the germline V gene, CDR1 is SGHTA and CDR2 is FQGTGA. The ends lost 2 bases at V and 0 bases at J; junction bases unmatched: 4. The length of the CDR3 is 15 residues. The CDR3 protein is CASSLAAGGSYEQYF. Written as DNA, the CDR3 is TGTGCCAGCAGCTTAGCGGCAGGGGGCTCCTACGAGCAGTACTTC. Drawing the rest from reference TRBV7-3 and TRBJ2-7, the complete variable domain is GAGVSQTPSNKVTEKGKYVELRCDPISGHTALYWYRQSLGQGPEFLIYFQGTGAADDSGLPNDRFFAVRPEGSVSTLKIQRTERGDSAVYLCASSLAAGGSYEQYFGPGTRLTVT.

The genes are TRBV29-1 and TRBJ1-1; D may be TRBD1 (5 bases). Per germline, CDR1 SQVTM and CDR2 ANQGSEA. The CDR3 totals 10 residues. The V end lost 4 bases, the J end lost 5 bases, and 5 bases lay between the germline ends. This chain's CDR3 is CSVGTTEAFF. The CDR3 DNA reads as TGCAGCGTTGGGACAACTGAAGCTTTCTTT. The variable domain in full, completed from reference TRBV29-1 and TRBJ1-1, reads SAVISQKPSRDICQRGTSLTIQCQVDSQVTMMFWYRQQPGQSLTLIATANQGSEATYESGFVIDKFPISRPNLTFSTLTVSNMSPEDSSIYLCSVGTTEAFFGQGTRLTVV.

For the CDR3, the DNA is TGTGCCAGTAGTACCTGGGACTCCCGGAGAGGCTACACCTTC. It translates to CASSTWDSRRGYTF. V and J are TRBV19 and TRBJ1-2; D perhaps matches TRBD1 (5 bases). CDR3 size: 14 residues. V was pared by 4 bases and J by 8 bases, with 17 bases between. CDR1 LNHDA and CDR2 SQIVND come from the germline V gene (reference sequence).